A single sample gave rise to the 13 T cell receptor beta chains below, sequenced in a study of identical twins. TCRdb used MiXCR to reprocess the 5' RACE reads, holding one entry per CDR3 protein. The data contain 700,000 to 950,000 distinct CDR3 sequences, around an eighth of them singletons. This sample was shared with a second study, whose subject was yellow fever vaccine responses in identical twins.

The sequenced material came from PBMCs. The receptor source for this set is a woman aged 18-29 years in good health.

This clonotype turned up a few times. J is TRBJ2-7 and V is TRBV6-1; 7 nucleotides align to TRBD1. The germline CDR1 and CDR2 sequences are MNHNS and SASEGT. The CDR3 length is 16 residues. This CDR3 is CVRKKRAGTAFYEQYF. CDR3 nucleotides: TGTGTCCGCAAGAAACGGGCCGGGACAGCGTTCTACGAGCAGTACTTC.

V usage is TRBV5-1 and J usage is TRBJ2-1; TRBD1 might be the D (5 bases). V was pared by 2 bases and J by 8 bases, with 8 bases between. CDR3 length: 12 amino acids. Germline V gene sequence: CDR1 SGHRS, CDR2 YFSETQ. The CDR3, as DNA: TGCGCCAGCAGCTTCGTAGGGGATGAGCAGTTCTTC. Protein product: CASSFVGDEQFF. Combining the CDR3 with reference TRBV5-1 and TRBJ2-1 gives the whole variable domain KAGVTQTPRYLIKTRGQQVTLSCSPISGHRSVSWYQQTPGQGLQFLFEYFSETQRNKGNFPGRFSGRQFSNSRSEMNVSTLELGDSALYLCASSFVGDEQFFGPGTRLTVL.

V and J are TRBV7-9 and TRBJ2-7; D assignment may be TRBD1 or TRBD2 (5 bases each). The CDR3 length is 16 residues. Germline loops: CDR1 SEHNR, CDR2 FQNEAQ (reference sequence). V was cut by 1 base and J by 0 bases, with 13 bases left in between. In nucleotides, the CDR3 is TGTGCCAGCAGCTTAGGGGCAGGGACCTTCTCCTACGAGCAGTACGTC. It yields the protein CASSLGAGTFSYEQYV.

This clonotype was detected only a few times. J is TRBJ1-5 and V is TRBV12-5; no clear D. CDR3 size: 14 residues. The V end lost 1 base, the J end lost 3 bases, and 7 bases lay between the germline ends. Germline V CDR1 and CDR2: LGHNT, FRNRAP. Here the CDR3 reads CASGLEVVNQPQHF. The CDR3 DNA follows: TGTGCTAGTGGTTTGGAAGTAGTCAATCAGCCCCAGCATTTT.

This chain uses TRBV5-1 with TRBJ2-1; 16 bases map to TRBD2. V gave up 5 bases and J gave up 9 bases; unmatched junction bases: 11. This CDR3 spans 17 amino acids. Germline lookup yields CDR1 SGHRS and CDR2 YFSETQ. The CDR3 sequence is CASRSSGTSGGAFEQFF. The DNA of the CDR3 is TGCGCCAGCAGGTCGTCCGGGACTAGCGGGGGGGCTTTTGAGCAGTTCTTC. The complete variable domain, with remaining parts taken from reference TRBV5-1 and TRBJ2-1, reads KAGVTQTPRYLIKTRGQQVTLSCSPISGHRSVSWYQQTPGQGLQFLFEYFSETQRNKGNFPGRFSGRQFSNSRSEMNVSTLELGDSALYLCASRSSGTSGGAFEQFFGPGTRLTVL.

This clonotype has a handful of counts. The junction departs from the called germline gene at one end, perhaps through a read error. This rearrangement joins TRBV2 to TRBJ1-3; no reliable D call. Looked up from germline, CDR1 is SNHLY and CDR2 is FYNNEI. The length of the CDR3 is 16 residues. CDR3 protein: CASSEEAGRSGNTIYF. The CDR3 bases are TGTGCCAGCAGCGAAGAGGCAGGTCGCTCTGGAAACACCATATATTTT.

The chain links TRBV11-3 to TRBJ2-3; D call uncertain. Germline assignment: CDR1 SGHNT and CDR2 YENEEA. The CDR3 has 15 amino acids. V lost 5 bases and J lost 4, with 16 bases in between. The CDR3 is CASSPTHFESDTQYF. CDR3 DNA sequence: TGTGCCAGCAGCCCGACGCATTTTGAGTCAGATACGCAGTATTTT.

The chain uses TRBV10-3 and TRBJ2-5, with 13 nucleotides matching TRBD2. Germline-derived CDR1 and CDR2 are ENHRY and SYGVKD. Trimming removed 3 bases from V and 5 bases from J; junction bases left unmatched: 3. The CDR3 runs 15 residues. The CDR3 spells CAISDGLAGVETQYF. The CDR3 coding sequence is TGTGCCATCAGTGACGGACTAGCGGGAGTTGAGACCCAGTACTTC.

V usage is TRBV7-9 and J usage is TRBJ2-3, with D perhaps given as TRBD1 or TRBD2 (5 bases each). Trimming stripped 3 bases from V and 0 bases from J, with 13 bases between. Germline V gene data show CDR1 as SEHNR and CDR2 as FQNEAQ (reference sequence). This CDR3 is built from 16 residues. The CDR3, as DNA: TGTGCCAGCAGCTTGAGGGGATTCTCTAGCACAGATACGCAGTATTTT. This sequence encodes CASSLRGFSSTDTQYF.

A few counts support this clonotype. The chain recombines TRBV20-1 with TRBJ1-1; tentative D call: TRBD1 (6 bases). Germline V gene lookup returns CDR1 DFQATT and CDR2 SNEGSKA (reference sequence). Trimming removed 3 bases at V and 3 bases at J, with 11 bases between. This CDR3 region has 13 residues. The CDR3 reads CSARGTLDTEAFF. The CDR3 coding sequence is TGCAGTGCTAGGGGGACATTGGACACTGAAGCTTTCTTT.

The chain links TRBV28 to TRBJ2-7, with 10 nucleotides matching TRBD1. CDR3 size: 14 residues. Trimming removed 7 bases from V and 3 bases from J; junction bases left unmatched: 6. CDR1 MDHEN and CDR2 SYDVKM come from the germline V gene. DNA for the CDR3: TGTGCCAGCATTGGCAGGGACAGGGGCTACGAGCAGTACGTC. Its translation: CASIGRDRGYEQYV.

This clonotype was seen more than once but under ten times. The chain couples TRBV29-1 to TRBJ2-5, with D uncertain. The CDR3 is 15 residues long. CDR1 and CDR2 (germline): SQVTM, ANQGSEA. With 7 bases removed from V and 1 base from J, the gap between germline ends came to 19 bases. CDR3 sequence reads: CSGLVGRTTQETQYF. The CDR3 DNA sequence: TGCAGCGGGCTGGTCGGACGAACGACCCAAGAGACCCAGTACTTC.

The rearrangement uses TRBV7-8 and TRBJ2-1; maybe TRBD2 (5 bases). CDR3 length: 15 amino acids. Germline loops: CDR1 SGHVS, CDR2 FQNEAQ. V lost 8 bases and J 0 bases, leaving 14 bases between the germline ends. CDR3 DNA: TGTGCCAGCCTCGCGGGTTCCCTCTCCTACAATGAGCAGTTCTTC. Protein product: CASLAGSLSYNEQFF. The full variable domain, completed using reference TRBV7-8 and TRBJ2-1, is GAGVSQSPRYKVAKRGQDVALRCDPISGHVSLFWYQQALGQGPEFLTYFQNEAQLDKSGLPSDRFFAERPEGSVSTLKIQRTQQEDSAVYLCASLAGSLSYNEQFFGPGTRLTVL.